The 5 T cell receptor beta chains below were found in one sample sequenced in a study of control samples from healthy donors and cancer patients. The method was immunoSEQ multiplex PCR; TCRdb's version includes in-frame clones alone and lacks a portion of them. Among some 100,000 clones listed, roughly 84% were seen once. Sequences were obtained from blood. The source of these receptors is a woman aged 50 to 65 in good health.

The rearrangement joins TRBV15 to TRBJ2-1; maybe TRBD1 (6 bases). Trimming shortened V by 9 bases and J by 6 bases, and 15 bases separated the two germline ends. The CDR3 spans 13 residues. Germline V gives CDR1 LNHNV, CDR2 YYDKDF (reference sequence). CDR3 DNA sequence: TGTGCCACGGCCCGGGACACCAGCAATGAGCAGTTCTTC. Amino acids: CATARDTSNEQFF. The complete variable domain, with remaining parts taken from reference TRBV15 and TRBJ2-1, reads DAMVIQNPRYQVTQFGKPVTLSCSQTLNHNVMYWYQQKSSQAPKLLFHYYDKDFNNEADTPDNFQSRRPNTSFCFLDIRSPGLGDTAMYLCATARDTSNEQFFGPGTRLTVL.

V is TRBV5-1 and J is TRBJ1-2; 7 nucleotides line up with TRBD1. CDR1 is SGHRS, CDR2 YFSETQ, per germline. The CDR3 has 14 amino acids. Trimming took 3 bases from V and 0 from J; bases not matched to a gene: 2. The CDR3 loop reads CASSSTGPNYGYTF. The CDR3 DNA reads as TGCGCCAGCAGCTCGACAGGGCCTAACTATGGCTACACCTTC.

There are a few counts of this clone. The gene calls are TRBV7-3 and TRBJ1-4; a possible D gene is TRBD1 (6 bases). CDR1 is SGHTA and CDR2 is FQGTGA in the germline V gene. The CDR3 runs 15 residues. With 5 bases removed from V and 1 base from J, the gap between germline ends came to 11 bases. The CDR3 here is CASSRSQGTNEKLFF. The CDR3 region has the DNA TGTGCCAGCAGCCGATCACAGGGAACTAATGAAAAACTGTTTTTT.

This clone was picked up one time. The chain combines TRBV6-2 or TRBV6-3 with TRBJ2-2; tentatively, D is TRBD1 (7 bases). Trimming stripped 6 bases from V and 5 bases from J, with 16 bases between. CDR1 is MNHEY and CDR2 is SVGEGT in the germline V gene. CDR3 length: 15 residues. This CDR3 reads CASSSGGAGTGELFF. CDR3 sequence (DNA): TGTGCCAGCAGCTCAGGGGGAGCGGGTACCGGGGAGCTGTTTTTT.

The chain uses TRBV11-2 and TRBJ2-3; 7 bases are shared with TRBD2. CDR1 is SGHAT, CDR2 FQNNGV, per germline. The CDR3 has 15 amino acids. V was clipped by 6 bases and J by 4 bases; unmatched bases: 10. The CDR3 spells CASRSWEGRADTQYF. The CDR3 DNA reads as TGTGCCAGCAGATCCTGGGAGGGGAGGGCAGATACGCAGTATTTT.